Presented here are 12 T cell receptor delta chains from one specimen sequenced in a study of gamma-delta T cells after stem cell transplantation. TCRdb reran clone calling via CATT on the RT-PCR reads. There are some 2,000 delta-chain clones in the sample; around 4.4% occur only once, and around 30% lies in the top ten. The sequenced material came from gamma-delta T cells. These receptor sequences come from a human donor. It is not recorded whose cells these are; they may come from a transplant donor.

As to this clone: Given a far larger clone just one base away, this is likely a sequencing read error. This chain links TRDV2 with TRDJ1; D possibly corresponds to TRDD3 (5 bases). Between the trimmed V and J ends, which lost 3 bases and 0 bases, there was a span of 28 bases. Germline values: CDR1 GEAIGNYY, CDR2 EKD. The CDR3 has 20 amino acids. For the CDR3, the DNA is TGTGCCTGTGACTCCCTTGCGGCTGGCGATACAGTCCCCTACACCGATAAACTCATCTTT. Translating it yields CACDSLAAGDTVPYTDKLIF.

Regarding this clone: TCRdb assigns this DNA the protein of a much larger clone, which departs from its translation at residue 7; this likely reflects a read error, and the protein shown comes from translating the DNA. The J gene is TRDJ1, the V gene TRDV2; D is possibly TRDD3 (5 bases). Trimming cost V 3 bases and J 3 bases, with 16 bases left between them. The CDR3 is made up of 15 amino acids. Germline V gene sequence: CDR1 GEAIGNYY, CDR2 EKD. The CDR3 DNA sequence: TGTGCCTGTGACTCTCTACCGGGGACCTCCGATAAACTCATCTTT. Translated: CACDSLPGTSDKLIF.

Relative to its sample, this clone is large (0.1 to 1%). At the DNA level, this CDR3 is encoded by other sequences in the same sample as well. The V and J genes are TRDV2 and TRDJ1, with 9 bases lining up with TRDD3. J gave up 1 base and V 4 bases, and 6 bases lay outside the gene matches. The CDR3 runs 15 residues. Germline V gene lookup returns CDR1 GEAIGNYY and CDR2 EKD. The CDR3, as DNA: TGTGCCTGTGAACCACTGGGGGACCTCACCGATAAACTCATCTTT. Amino acid sequence: CACEPLGDLTDKLIF.

As concerns this clone: TCRdb pairs this DNA with a much larger clone's protein that differs at residue 14, likely a read error; the protein shown was translated from the DNA. The chain joins TRDV2 to TRDJ1, with a weak D call TRDD3 (5 bases). The CDR3 runs to 16 residues. Germline V gene sequence: CDR1 GEAIGNYY, CDR2 EKD. CDR3 sequence (DNA): TGTGCCTGTGACACTCTTGGAGGGGAGCCCACCGATAAACCCATCTTT. Protein: CACDTLGGEPTDKPIF.

With regard to this clone: The protein that TCRdb holds for this DNA derives from a much larger clone and differs from the translated DNA at residue 4, which likely indicates a read error; the protein shown here is translated from the DNA. The genes are TRDV2 and TRDJ3, with D unclear. The CDR3 totals 18 residues. CDR1 and CDR2 from the germline V gene are GEAIGNYY and EKD. CDR3 in DNA: TGTGCCTGTGGCACCTTAAGTGGGAGTTCCTGGGACACCCGACAGATGTTTTTC. It translates to CACGTLSGSSWDTRQMFF.

In this sample, this clone turned up a few times. The chain is built from TRDV2 and TRDJ1, with 7 positions matching TRDD3. V was clipped by 1 base and J by 0 bases; unmatched bases: 10. The V gene's germline CDR1 is GEAIGNYY and CDR2 EKD. This CDR3 region has 17 residues. This CDR3 reads CACDTLLGHQNTDKLIF. In nucleotides, the CDR3 is TGTGCCTGTGACACGCTACTGGGGCACCAGAACACCGATAAACTCATCTTT.

This clone was seen only a few times. The protein TCRdb lists belongs to a much larger clone and differs from this DNA's translation at residue 12, which points to a read error; the protein shown is made from the DNA. The J gene is TRDJ3, the V gene TRDV2; 12 bases are a match to TRDD3. Per germline, CDR1 GEAIGNYY and CDR2 EKD. This CDR3 region has 19 residues. CDR3: CACDTILGDTSRDTRQMFF. Written as DNA, the CDR3 is TGTGCCTGTGACACAATACTGGGGGATACCTCCCGGGACACCCGACAGATGTTTTTC.

Remarks on this clone: With a far larger clone one base away, a read error is the likely cause. The chain carries TRDV2 and TRDJ1; 11 bases are a match to TRDD3. The germline V gene encodes CDR1 GEAIGNYY and CDR2 EKD. The CDR3 contains 20 residues. V was pared by 0 bases and J by 0 bases, with 14 bases of the junction left unmatched. This CDR3 reads CACDTIGGYATTTYTDKLIF. The CDR3 DNA follows: TGTGCCTGTGACACCATTGGGGGATACGCTACGACCACATACACCGATAAACTCATCTTT.

The table lists this clone with a few counts. Since a far larger clone is one base different, this is likely a read error. The chain is built from TRDV2 and TRDJ1; TRDD3 aligns across 8 bases. Germline-derived CDR1 and CDR2 are GEAIGNYY and EKD. The CDR3 totals 13 residues. Here the CDR3 DNA reads TGTGCCCGTGACCTCGTGGGGGATGAGGAACTCATCTTT. The encoded protein is CARDLVGDEELIF.

In this sample, this clone turned up a few times. TCRdb lists the protein of a much larger clone for this DNA, which differs at residue 3, so this is likely a read error; the protein given here is translated from the DNA itself. This chain uses TRDV2 with TRDJ1; 10 bases are a match to TRDD3. CDR3 length: 17 residues. CDR1 is GEAIGNYY and CDR2 is EKD in the germline V gene. CDR3 in amino acids: CARDTVGGYAGTDKLIF. The CDR3 DNA follows: TGTGCCCGTGACACCGTGGGGGGATACGCCGGTACCGATAAACTCATCTTT.

This sequence joins TRDV1 and TRDJ2; 8 bases are a match to TRDD2. The germline V gene has CDR1 TSWWSYY and CDR2 QGS. CDR3 length equals 23 residues. J was trimmed by 6 bases and V by 7 bases; bases with no gene match: 34. CDR3: CALDCTSYQSECAGAPGAAQLFF. DNA of the CDR3: TGTGCTCTTGACTGTACTTCCTACCAAAGTGAGTGTGCTGGGGCCCCAGGGGCAGCACAACTCTTCTTT.

To note about this clone: A far bigger clonotype differs at one base, so this is likely a read error. V is TRDV2 and J is TRDJ1; 12 bases are shared with TRDD3. Germline V gene lookup returns CDR1 GEAIGNYY and CDR2 EKD. Germline trimming cut 3 bases from V and 1 base from J; bases unmatched to any gene: 17. CDR3 length: 20 amino acids. The chain's CDR3 is CACDSLLGDTGPRSTDKLIF. The CDR3, as DNA: TGTGCCTGTGACTCCTTACTGGGGGATACCGGCCCGAGGAGCACCGATAAACTCATCTTT.